These 15 T cell receptor beta chains were sequenced from one sample in a study of cytomegalovirus exposure and HLA in healthy donors. The PCR contained 60 Vbeta and 13 Jbeta primers. Data came from immunoSEQ multiplex PCR; TCRdb stores just in-frame clones and leaves some out. Among 200,000 to 250,000 clones, 60% to 85% were seen once, and the ten largest hold roughly a sixth. Sequenced input: PBMCs. These receptors were obtained from a man in his forties or fifties in good health and CMV-seronegative.

V gene TRBV10-3 combines with J gene TRBJ2-7, with D maybe TRBD2 (5 bases). Trimming shortened V by 2 bases and J by 5 bases, and 10 bases separated the two germline ends. The V gene's germline CDR1 is ENHRY and CDR2 SYGVKD. The CDR3 totals 13 residues. The CDR3 DNA reads TGTGCCATCAGTGAGCGAGGGTTCCACGAGCAGTACTTC. Translation: CAISERGFHEQYF.

This clone was seen a few times. This chain connects TRBV4-2 to TRBJ1-1; tentatively, D is TRBD1 (6 bases). Germline loops: CDR1 LGHNA, CDR2 YNFKEQ. The CDR3 is 15 amino acids. The V gene lost 0 bases and the J gene lost 3 bases, with 11 bases spanning the gap. CDR3 loop: CASSQDGGRDTEAFF. CDR3 sequence (DNA): TGTGCCAGCAGCCAAGACGGGGGGCGCGACACTGAAGCTTTCTTT.

The genes are TRBV10-1 and TRBJ1-4; 9 bases are a match to TRBD1. The CDR3 consists of 18 residues. Trimming removed 0 bases from V and 5 bases from J; junction bases left unmatched: 10. Per the germline V gene, CDR1 is WNHNN and CDR2 is SYGVQD (reference sequence). The CDR3 sequence: CASSESVGGTGTNEKLFF. CDR3 bases: TGCGCCAGCAGTGAGTCTGTGGGGGGGACAGGGACAAATGAAAAACTGTTTTTT.

The chain combines TRBV28 with TRBJ2-7, with a tentative D call TRBD1 (6 bases). Germline loops: CDR1 MDHEN, CDR2 SYDVKM. Trimming shortened V by 6 bases and J by 4 bases, and 7 bases separated the two germline ends. The CDR3 extends over 11 amino acids. The CDR3 DNA reads TGTGCCAGCAGCGGGACATACGAGCAGTACTTC. Encoded protein: CASSGTYEQYF.

The chain employs TRBV29-1 and TRBJ1-2; 11 bases line up with TRBD1. The V gene's germline CDR1 is SQVTM and CDR2 ANQGSEA. This CDR3 contains 15 residues. With V trimmed by 7 bases and J by 5 bases, 12 bases remained unmatched. CDR3 coding DNA: TGCAGCGCTGCTACGGGACAGGGGGTCCCATATGGCTACACCTTC. Its translation: CSAATGQGVPYGYTF.

To note about this clone: A read error may account for a junction end that differs from germline. This CDR3 reads CASSQDLAGGPDTQYF. CDR3 nucleotide sequence: TGCGCCAGCAGCCAAGATCTAGCGGGGGGGCCAGATACGCAGTATTTT. The chain combines TRBV7-2 with TRBJ2-3; TRBD2 matches 12 bases. Germline CDR1 is SGHTA and CDR2 is FQGNSA. The CDR3 sequence is 16 residues long.

The rearrangement uses TRBV14 and TRBJ2-1; D ambiguous. The CDR3 runs 15 residues. CDR1 is SGHDN, CDR2 FVKESK, per germline. V dropped 0 bases and J dropped 7 bases, with 13 bases sitting between them. The CDR3 loop is CASSQDQPSGNEQFF. The DNA of the CDR3 is TGTGCCAGCAGCCAAGATCAGCCTAGTGGGAATGAGCAGTTCTTC.

V gene TRBV15 combines with J gene TRBJ1-6; D is ambiguous. The V end was cut by 1 base, the J end by 7 bases, with 11 bases between. Germline CDR1 and CDR2: LNHNV and YYDKDF (reference sequence). CDR3 size: 15 residues. Here the CDR3 reads CATSRAVTGNSPLHF. Here the CDR3 DNA reads TGTGCCACCAGCAGAGCGGTTACCGGGAATTCACCCCTCCACTTT. Based on the CDR3 plus reference TRBV15 and TRBJ1-6, the full variable domain is DAMVIQNPRYQVTQFGKPVTLSCSQTLNHNVMYWYQQKSSQAPKLLFHYYDKDFNNEADTPDNFQSRRPNTSFCFLDIRSPGLGDTAMYLCATSRAVTGNSPLHFGNGTRLTVT.

CDR3 region: CASRLTGTGGYEQYF. The CDR3 DNA is TGTGCCAGCAGACTAACCGGGACAGGGGGCTACGAGCAGTACTTC. The chain carries TRBV6-5 and TRBJ2-7; 11 bases align to TRBD1. The CDR3 length is 15 residues. The germline V gene encodes CDR1 MNHEY and CDR2 SVGAGI. Losses at the gene ends were 6 bases for V and 3 bases for J; bases not matched to a gene: 7.

This chain links TRBV29-1 with TRBJ1-2; 10 positions match TRBD1. The trim removed 6 bases at V and 5 bases at J, leaving 3 bases unmatched. CDR1 and CDR2 from the germline V gene are SQVTM and ANQGSEA. The CDR3 is 12 residues long. The CDR3: CSVTGQGYGYTF. The CDR3 bases are TGCAGCGTCACGGGACAGGGGTATGGCTACACCTTC.

The chain joins TRBV6-5 to TRBJ1-1; TRBD1 agrees at 7 bases. Per germline, CDR1 MNHEY and CDR2 SVGAGI. J was trimmed by 4 bases and V by 2 bases; bases with no gene match: 7. The CDR3 totals 15 residues. The CDR3 protein is CASSYGGGAVTEAFF. As DNA, the CDR3 is TGTGCCAGCAGTTACGGAGGGGGCGCGGTCACTGAAGCTTTCTTT.

In this sample, this clone turned up a few times. This chain links TRBV5-6 with TRBJ2-7; 9 bases fit TRBD1. The junction had 4 bases not matched to a gene; V was cut back by 4 bases and J by 2 bases. The CDR3 loop spans 14 amino acids. CDR1 is SGHDT and CDR2 is YYEEEE in the germline V gene. The CDR3 DNA is TGTGCCAGCAGCCAGGACAGGGGTGCCTACGAGCAGTACTTC. Amino acid sequence: CASSQDRGAYEQYF. The variable domain in full, with the rest retrieved from reference TRBV5-6 and TRBJ2-7, is DAGVTQSPTHLIKTRGQQVTLRCSPKSGHDTVSWYQQALGQGPQFIFQYYEEEERQRGNFPDRFSGHQFPNYSSELNVNALLLGDSALYLCASSQDRGAYEQYFGPGTRLTVT.

This chain joins TRBV15 and TRBJ2-1; 10 bases align to TRBD2. The germline CDR1 and CDR2 sequences are LNHNV and YYDKDF (reference sequence). This CDR3 comprises 15 residues. After removal of 5 bases from V and 3 bases from J, the junction contained 4 bases not matched to a gene. CDR3 in DNA: TGTGCCACCAGCGGGGGGACTAGCGACTACAATGAGCAGTTCTTC. It yields the protein CATSGGTSDYNEQFF. Together with reference TRBV15 and TRBJ2-1, the CDR3 gives the full variable domain: DAMVIQNPRYQVTQFGKPVTLSCSQTLNHNVMYWYQQKSSQAPKLLFHYYDKDFNNEADTPDNFQSRRPNTSFCFLDIRSPGLGDTAMYLCATSGGTSDYNEQFFGPGTRLTVL.

This chain joins TRBV28 and TRBJ1-2; D gene uncertain. V was clipped by 7 bases and J by 8 bases, with 14 bases between them. CDR1 is MDHEN, CDR2 SYDVKM, per germline. The CDR3 totals 12 residues. The CDR3 loop reads CASTHGQTGYTF. The CDR3 DNA reads TGTGCCAGCACCCATGGGCAGACAGGCTACACCTTC.

The chain recombines TRBV7-2 with TRBJ2-1; 10 positions agree with TRBD1. The CDR3 is made up of 16 amino acids. Germline loops: CDR1 SGHTA, CDR2 FQGNSA. V trimming: 5 bases; J trimming: 8 bases; junction bases outside the gene matches: 12. The CDR3 DNA follows: TGTGCCAGCAGCCCAAACCTCGGGACAGGGGTCCATGAGCAGTTCTTC. It translates to CASSPNLGTGVHEQFF.